One and the same sample provided the 9 T cell receptor beta chains below, sequenced in a study of T cell repertoires in cytomegalovirus infection. TCRdb re-called the reads through MiXCR, storing one row per CDR3 protein. The sample has about 830,000 distinct CDR3 sequences; approximately 32% are singletons. These TCRs' antigens remain unknown. The starting material was cultured CD8+ T cells from PBMCs, obtained from culture after CMV antigen stimulation. These receptors originate from a human donor in good health (CMV status not recorded). Some clones in this sample may be carry-over from other donors' samples.

The chain is built from TRBV15 and TRBJ2-2, with D perhaps TRBD2 (5 bases). Germline V gene data show CDR1 as LNHNV and CDR2 as YYDKDF (reference sequence). The length of the CDR3 is 16 residues. V lost 8 bases, J lost 4 bases, and 20 bases lay in between. The CDR3 loop is CATFKSGAVLTGELFF. The CDR3 DNA reads as TGTGCCACCTTTAAGAGCGGAGCCGTACTCACCGGGGAGCTGTTTTTT.

The gene calls are TRBV2 and TRBJ1-2; D gene uncertain. Trimming removed 9 bases at V and 3 bases at J, with 23 bases between. Germline V gene sequence: CDR1 SNHLY, CDR2 FYNNEI. The CDR3 is 16 amino acids. The CDR3 loop is CARKGDVKNLYYGYTF. CDR3 coding DNA: TGTGCCAGAAAGGGAGACGTGAAAAACCTTTACTATGGCTACACCTTC.

The chain combines TRBV7-2 with TRBJ1-2; D is unresolved. Germline CDR1 reads SGHTA; CDR2 reads FQGNSA. This CDR3 comprises 12 residues. V lost 4 bases to trimming and J lost 7 bases, with 10 bases between them. CDR3 amino acids: CASSSQRTGYTF. The CDR3 DNA sequence: TGTGCCAGCAGCTCCCAGAGGACTGGCTACACCTTC.

The gene calls are TRBV11-3 and TRBJ2-1; no definite D call. Between the trimmed V and J ends, which lost 5 bases and 0 bases, there was a span of 11 bases. Germline CDR1 reads SGHNT; CDR2 reads YENEEA. The CDR3 is 15 residues long. CDR3 nucleotides: TGTGCCAGCAGCCCCCCGTACAGCTCCTACAATGAGCAGTTCTTC. Amino acids: CASSPPYSSYNEQFF.

With respect to this clonotype: A read error is likely, as this CDR3 ends without the conserved phenylalanine or tryptophan. The chain combines TRBV4-1 with TRBJ1-6; TRBD1 is a possible D gene (6 bases). V gave up 1 base and J gave up 8 bases, with 9 bases separating them. Per the germline V gene, CDR1 is MGHRA and CDR2 is YSYEKL. The CDR3 is made up of 14 amino acids. The CDR3 loop reads CASSQATGYSPLHL. DNA of the CDR3: TGCGCCAGCAGCCAAGCTACAGGGTATTCACCCCTCCACCTT.

This clonotype was detected ten times or more. V usage is TRBV9 and J usage is TRBJ2-5; D unclear. Germline values: CDR1 SGDLS, CDR2 YYNGEE. There are 14 residues in the CDR3. The V end was cut by 1 base, the J end by 1 base, with 8 bases between. In DNA form, the CDR3 reads TGTGCCAGCAGCGTAAACAAGTTCCAAGAGACCCAGTACTTC. This gives the protein CASSVNKFQETQYF.

This clonotype was seen only a few times. The gene calls are TRBV12-5 and TRBJ1-5, with 9 bases identical to TRBD1. Losses at the gene ends were 4 bases for V and 4 bases for J; bases not matched to a gene: 5. CDR1 is LGHNT, CDR2 FRNRAP, per germline. The CDR3 consists of 15 residues. CDR3 coding DNA: TGTGCTAGTGGTTCCCCTGGGACAGGGAATCAGCCCCAGCATTTT. Translating it yields CASGSPGTGNQPQHF.

This clonotype was detected a few times. J is TRBJ2-5 and V is TRBV7-9; 7 bases match TRBD1. Germline values: CDR1 SEHNR, CDR2 FQNEAQ (reference sequence). This CDR3 spans 17 amino acids. The V gene end was trimmed by 2 bases and the J gene end by 2 bases; junction bases not matched to a gene: 11. CDR3 sequence reads: CASSLQGTGDLQETQYF. The CDR3 region has the DNA TGTGCCAGCAGCTTACAAGGTACAGGGGACCTGCAAGAGACCCAGTACTTC.

Details on this clonotype: Possible read error: a much larger clone is one base away. The chain couples TRBV6-1 to TRBJ2-3; 11 nucleotides agree with TRBD1. The length of the CDR3 is 14 residues. Trimming cost V 3 bases and J 5 bases; bases outside gene matches: 1. Per germline, CDR1 MNHNS and CDR2 SASEGT. CDR3 residues: CASSEGQGEDTQYF. CDR3 in DNA: TGTGCCAGCAGTGAGGGACAGGGGGAAGATACGCAGTATTTT.